Listed below are T cell receptor beta chains from one sample, sequenced in a study of metastatic and nonmetastatic thyroid tumors. TCRdb re-called the PCR reads via MiXCR. Of roughly 34,000 clones listed, 35% were seen once; the top ten hold roughly 23%. Specimen: tumor tissue. These TCRs come from a female donor with papillary thyroid cancer or a benign thyroid nodule (not recorded which). Some clones in this sample may be carry-over from other donors' samples. The CDR3 runs from the conserved cysteine through the conserved F or W. The D gene is left open where the match is weak. Where a row states a size, it is once, few, many or the class of an expanded clone; other rows omit it.

V gene,D gene,J gene,clone size,CDR3 protein,CDR3 DNA
TRBV6-2/TRBV6-3,TRBD1,TRBJ2-7,few,CASSGRSRDRDPQYF,TGTGCCAGCTCCGGAAGATCCCGGGACAGGGACCCGCAGTACTTC
TRBV19,TRBD2,TRBJ2-2,once,CASSSRGLAALSGELFF,TGTGCCAGTAGTAGCCGGGGACTAGCGGCATTGAGCGGGGAGCTGTTTTTT
TRBV18,.,TRBJ2-2,.,CASSPRGVGAGELFF,TGTGCCAGCTCACCACGGGGTGTGGGCGCCGGGGAGCTGTTTTTT
TRBV6-1,TRBD1,TRBJ1-2,.,CASRGDRYSGYTF,TGTGCCAGCCGAGGGGACAGGTATTCCGGCTACACCTTC
TRBV20-1,.,TRBJ2-2,once,CSASRDSNTGELFF,TGCAGTGCCTCCAGGGATTCGAACACCGGGGAGCTGTTTTTT
TRBV7-2,.,TRBJ2-3,.,CASSLALWSTDTQYF,TGTGCCAGCAGCTTAGCCCTATGGAGCACAGATACGCAGTATTTT
TRBV12-3/TRBV12-4,.,TRBJ2-3,.,CASGSGTDTQYF,TGTGCCAGCGGGTCGGGCACAGATACGCAGTATTTT
TRBV7-2,TRBD2,TRBJ2-7,.,CASRPGGGSYEQYF,TGTGCCAGCAGACCTGGCGGGGGATCCTACGAGCAGTACTTC
TRBV11-2,.,TRBJ2-7,.,CASSSDRTVDKPYEQYF,TGTGCCAGCAGCTCGGACCGAACAGTGGACAAGCCCTACGAGCAGTACTTC
TRBV20-1,.,TRBJ2-7,few,CSADTGRGEQYF,TGCAGTGCCGATACTGGCAGGGGCGAGCAGTACTTC
TRBV19,TRBD2,TRBJ2-1,few,CASRPSGSYNEQFF,TGTGCCAGTAGGCCTAGCGGGAGCTACAATGAGCAGTTCTTC
TRBV5-5,TRBD1,TRBJ2-7,many,CASSLPGQGTGEQYF,TGTGCCAGCAGCTTACCGGGACAGGGAACGGGCGAGCAGTACTTC
TRBV6-2/TRBV6-3,.,TRBJ2-1,.,CASTTGEGLCYNEQFF,TGTGCCAGCACAACCGGAGAGGGGTTGTGCTACAATGAGCAGTTCTTC
TRBV18,.,TRBJ2-3,.,CASSPSLTDTQYF,TGTGCCAGCTCACCCAGCCTGACAGATACGCAGTATTTT
TRBV20-1,.,TRBJ1-2,once,CSATQGRGPSGYTF,TGCAGTGCTACCCAGGGCAGGGGCCCTTCGGGCTACACCTTC
TRBV6-4,.,TRBJ2-2,.,CASSPRGSDTGELFF,TGTGCCAGCAGTCCGAGGGGGTCGGACACCGGGGAGCTGTTTTTT
TRBV6-2/TRBV6-3,.,TRBJ2-1,few,CASRRPMASEQFF,TGTGCCAGCAGGAGACCCATGGCGAGTGAGCAGTTCTTC
TRBV19,.,TRBJ1-5,few,CASSIQGQPQHF,TGTGCCAGTAGTATTCAGGGGCAGCCCCAGCATTTT
TRBV28,.,TRBJ1-2,few,CASSYSSGGYTF,TGTGCCAGCAGTTACTCCTCGGGAGGCTACACCTTC
TRBV11-1,TRBD1,TRBJ1-2,.,CASSSAMRDRGGYGYTF,TGTGCCAGCAGCTCTGCTATGCGGGACAGAGGAGGCTATGGCTACACCTTC
TRBV28,.,TRBJ1-2,few,CASSLAEGGLGGYTF,TGTGCCAGCAGTTTGGCCGAAGGGGGGTTAGGAGGCTACACCTTC
TRBV5-1,TRBD2,TRBJ2-1,.,CASSVEGWGGEQFF,TGCGCCAGCAGTGTCGAGGGATGGGGAGGGGAGCAGTTCTTC
TRBV24-1,.,TRBJ1-2,few,CATSASMGPNYGYTF,TGTGCCACCAGTGCCTCTATGGGACCGAACTATGGCTACACCTTC
TRBV6-8,TRBD1,TRBJ1-6,many,CASSKTGINSPLHF,TGTGCCAGCAGTAAGACAGGGATAAATTCACCCCTCCACTTT
TRBV19,.,TRBJ1-1,few,CASSLQPGVTEAFF,TGTGCCAGTAGTTTACAGCCGGGGGTCACTGAAGCTTTCTTT
TRBV6-1,.,TRBJ2-3,.,CASLYKDTQYF,TGTGCCAGTTTATATAAAGATACGCAGTATTTT
TRBV5-1,TRBD1,TRBJ2-2,.,CASSRDRSNTGELFF,TGCGCCAGCAGCCGGGACAGGTCGAACACCGGGGAGCTGTTTTTT
TRBV20-1,TRBD2,TRBJ2-3,.,CSATPASGRDTQYF,TGCAGTGCTACGCCGGCTAGCGGGAGAGATACGCAGTATTTT
TRBV5-1,.,TRBJ2-7,.,CASSLAGNSYEQYF,TGCGCCAGCAGCTTGGCAGGCAACTCCTACGAGCAGTACTTC
TRBV6-4,TRBD2,TRBJ2-5,.,CASNTGTSGQEQETQYF,TGTGCCAGCAATACAGGGACTAGCGGTCAGGAACAAGAGACCCAGTACTTC
TRBV6-1,.,TRBJ2-1,few,CASRQNNEQFF,TGTGCCAGCAGACAAAACAATGAGCAGTTCTTC
TRBV6-1,TRBD1,TRBJ1-5,.,CASSLDRGANQPQHF,TGTGCCAGCAGTTTGGACAGGGGAGCAAATCAGCCCCAGCATTTT
TRBV7-2,.,TRBJ2-7,.,CASSLTQNPEQYF,TGTGCCAGCAGCTTAACTCAGAATCCCGAGCAGTACTTC
TRBV5-1,.,TRBJ2-7,.,CASSFDRYPYEQYF,TGCGCCAGCAGCTTCGACAGATACCCCTACGAGCAGTACTTC
TRBV7-3,TRBD1,TRBJ1-2,.,CASSDGQGGGYTF,TGTGCCAGCAGCGACGGACAGGGAGGTGGCTACACCTTC
TRBV11-2,.,TRBJ2-2,few,CASSLRRGQNTGELFF,TGTGCCAGCAGCTTACGACGGGGTCAGAACACCGGGGAGCTGTTTTTT
TRBV20-1,.,TRBJ1-2,.,CSARVGAYGYTF,TGCAGTGCTAGAGTAGGCGCTTATGGCTACACCTTC
TRBV11-3,.,TRBJ2-2,few,CASSLDNGGGELFF,TGTGCCAGCAGCTTAGATAATGGAGGCGGGGAGCTGTTTTTT
TRBV20-1,TRBD2,TRBJ2-7,once,CSANRGVYEQYF,TGCAGTGCTAACCGGGGGGTGTACGAGCAGTACTTC
TRBV27,TRBD1,TRBJ2-7,.,CASSPRTGSYEQYF,TGTGCCAGCAGTCCCCGGACAGGTTCCTACGAGCAGTACTTC
TRBV30,.,TRBJ2-7,.,CAWSSGRPYEQYF,TGTGCCTGGAGCTCCGGGAGACCCTACGAGCAGTACTTC
TRBV10-3,.,TRBJ2-7,.,CATAGANEQYF,TGTGCCACCGCGGGGGCCAACGAGCAGTACTTC
TRBV11-2,TRBD2,TRBJ2-1,.,CASSSDIGGNYNEQFF,TGTGCCAGCAGCTCTGATATCGGGGGGAACTACAATGAGCAGTTCTTC
TRBV19,.,TRBJ1-2,few,CASSIGRPYGYTF,TGTGCCAGTAGTATCGGACGGCCCTATGGCTACACCTTC
TRBV6-2/TRBV6-3,TRBD2,TRBJ2-2,.,CASSFRTSGSGTGELFF,TGTGCCAGCAGTTTCCGGACTAGCGGGAGCGGCACCGGGGAGCTGTTTTTT
TRBV27,.,TRBJ2-3,.,CASSPGDTQYF,TGTGCCAGCAGCCCAGGGGATACGCAGTATTTT
TRBV6-1,TRBD1,TRBJ2-7,.,CASSKWDRVFYEQYF,TGTGCCAGCAGTAAGTGGGACAGGGTTTTCTACGAGCAGTACTTC
TRBV7-3,.,TRBJ1-2,few,CASTYTPGGGYGYTF,TGTGCCAGCACCTATACACCCGGGGGAGGCTATGGCTACACCTTC